The source of this TCR beta chain is a study of T cell repertoires in ileal Crohn's disease. Study-wide background: Operated complications were stricturing disease (approximately 61%) and penetrating disease (approximately 39%).

Deletions cut 4 bases from V and 8 bases from J, with 15 bases between. The CDR3 runs to 14 residues. The germline CDR1 and CDR2 sequences are MNHEY and SMNVEV (reference sequence). As concerns this clone: Its antigen remains unidentified.

Study-wide results and caveats: Sorted CD8 T cells held more high-frequency clones than CD4.

The protocol was immunoSEQ multiplex PCR, while the TCRdb copy is restricted to in-frame clones and leaves out a portion. Here the sample spans 5,500 to 6,500 clones, around 75% being singletons. This sequence was found in an adult with Crohn's disease. The specimen was ileal tissue. This chain links TRBV27 with TRBJ2-1, with a weak D call TRBD2 (6 bases). CDR3 DNA sequence: TGTGCCAGCAGTTCCTCGACTAGATTCTATGAGCAGTTCTTC. Its protein is CASSSSTRFYEQFF.